One and the same sample provided the 26 T cell receptor beta chains below, sequenced in a study of blood T cells in healthy people across ages. Combining a sample-barcoded 5' primer with a J-beta primer mix, a second PCR ran for about 7 to 12 cycles. TCRdb ran MiXCR on the 5' RACE reads and lists one entry per CDR3 protein. The data show hundreds of thousands of distinct CDR3 sequences, just over 55% seen once. The sample consisted of blood. The receptors were gathered from a man between 35 and 55 years old in good health.

The chain employs TRBV7-6 and TRBJ2-5; TRBD1 agrees at 10 bases. The J call is uncertain, as TRBJ2-4 better fits the DNA end. The CDR3 contains 15 residues. In germline, CDR1 is SGHVS, CDR2 FNYEAQ. CDR3 residues: CASSLWDRGPNIQYF. The CDR3 DNA follows: TGTGCCAGCAGCTTATGGGACAGGGGCCCTAACATTCAGTACTTC.

A few counts support this clonotype. The V gene is TRBV6-2 or TRBV6-3, the J gene TRBJ2-7; possibly TRBD1 for D (6 bases). This CDR3 has 13 amino acids. The germline V gene has CDR1 MNHEY and CDR2 SVGEGT. With 2 bases removed from V and 4 bases from J, the gap between germline ends came to 9 bases. In nucleotides, the CDR3 is TGTGCCAGCAGTTACGAACAGGGATACGAGCAGTACTTC. As protein: CASSYEQGYEQYF.

J is TRBJ2-1 and V is TRBV27; D not resolved. CDR1 MNHEY and CDR2 SMNVEV come from the germline V gene (reference sequence). CDR3 length: 14 residues. The V end was cut by 2 bases, the J end by 6 bases, with 11 bases between. CDR3 protein: CASSLNRQINEQFF. CDR3 coding DNA: TGTGCCAGCAGTTTAAATAGGCAGATCAATGAGCAGTTCTTC.

The V call is TRBV28, the J call TRBJ2-3; D call uncertain. The CDR3 extends over 13 amino acids. The ends were cut back, 3 bases at V and 9 bases at J, with 13 bases in the middle. Germline V CDR1 and CDR2: MDHEN, SYDVKM. The CDR3, as DNA: TGTGCCAGCAGTTTCCCCGGCAGGACCACGCAGTATTTT. Amino acids: CASSFPGRTTQYF.

This clonotype has just a few counts. The rearrangement links TRBV12-3 or TRBV12-4 to TRBJ2-7; tentative D call: TRBD2 (6 bases). There are 14 residues in the CDR3. V lost 6 bases and J 3 bases, leaving 15 bases between the germline ends. In nucleotides, the CDR3 is TGTGCCAGCAGCCGCCGGGACTTAAACTACGAGCAGTACTTC. The encoded protein is CASSRRDLNYEQYF.

The gene calls are TRBV10-1 and TRBJ2-1; D remains unclear. The germline V and J ends were trimmed by 3 bases and 9 bases, with 12 bases remaining between them. The CDR3 is made up of 13 amino acids. CDR1 and CDR2 (germline): WNHNN, SYGVQD (reference sequence). The CDR3: CASSDRPMGEQFF. In DNA form, the CDR3 reads TGCGCCAGCAGTGACCGACCGATGGGTGAGCAGTTCTTC.

V gene TRBV15 combines with J gene TRBJ2-3; 12 nucleotides line up with TRBD2. Trimming removed 0 bases from V and 5 bases from J; junction bases left unmatched: 6. The CDR3 covers 17 residues. CDR1 and CDR2 from the germline V gene are LNHNV and YYDKDF (reference sequence). CDR3 residues: CATSRDRLAGGLDTQYF. CDR3 nucleotides: TGTGCCACCAGCAGAGATAGGCTAGCGGGGGGGCTAGATACGCAGTATTTT.

The rearrangement links TRBV12-3 or TRBV12-4 to TRBJ2-1; 9 bases line up with TRBD2. The CDR3 has 15 amino acids. J gave up 5 bases and V 5 bases, and 7 bases lay outside the gene matches. Here the CDR3 DNA reads TGTGCCAGCAGTGCCGGCGGGAGGGCCCACAATGAGCAGTTCTTC. Translated, it gives CASSAGGRAHNEQFF.

In this sample, this clonotype turned up a few times. The chain uses TRBV28 and TRBJ2-3; D remains ambiguous. The V gene's germline CDR1 is MDHEN and CDR2 SYDVKM. CDR3 length: 15 residues. V was trimmed by 7 bases and J by 2 bases, leaving 16 bases between them. CDR3 DNA sequence: TGTGCCAGCATTTTCCAGAACAGCGCCACAGATACGCAGTATTTT. It yields the protein CASIFQNSATDTQYF.

The CDR3 DNA is TGCAGTGCTAGCCCCCTAATGAACACTGAAGCTTTCTTT. Translated, it gives CSASPLMNTEAFF. The rearrangement uses TRBV20-1 and TRBJ1-1; D gene ambiguous. V lost 3 bases, J lost 0 bases, and 8 bases lay in between. The CDR3 is 13 residues long. From germline, CDR1 is DFQATT and CDR2 SNEGSKA (reference sequence).

The chain has TRBV20-1 and TRBJ2-7; a weak D match, TRBD2 (5 bases). The CDR3 contains 14 residues. In germline, CDR1 is DFQATT, CDR2 SNEGSKA (reference sequence). V was clipped by 4 bases and J by 0 bases, with 13 bases between them. The CDR3 loop is CSANGLASSYEQYF. The CDR3 DNA follows: TGCAGTGCTAACGGTCTAGCCAGCTCCTACGAGCAGTACTTC.

This CDR3 is CASTPSDRRRGNQPQHF. The CDR3 DNA reads as TGTGCCAGCACCCCTTCGGACAGGCGTAGAGGCAATCAGCCCCAGCATTTT. V is TRBV28 and J is TRBJ1-5, with TRBD1 identical over 7 bases. Germline V gives CDR1 MDHEN, CDR2 SYDVKM. CDR3 length: 17 residues. V dropped 7 bases and J dropped 2; count of bases not matched to a gene: 14.

The chain employs TRBV5-1 and TRBJ1-1; 11 bases are shared with TRBD1. Germline assignment: CDR1 SGHRS and CDR2 YFSETQ. The CDR3 runs to 15 residues. V shed 0 bases and J 5 bases; nucleotides not matched to a gene: 3. For the CDR3, the DNA is TGCGCCAGCAGCTTGGACGGACAGGGGGCGACTGAAGCTTTCTTT. Translation gives CASSLDGQGATEAFF.

This clonotype has only a few counts. The V and J genes are TRBV29-1 and TRBJ1-5; 7 bases line up with TRBD1. Germline V CDR1 and CDR2: SQVTM, ANQGSEA. The CDR3 spans 15 residues. Trimming cost V 4 bases and J 0 bases; bases outside gene matches: 6. The CDR3: CSVVLAGGSNQPQHF. The CDR3 nucleotides read TGCAGCGTTGTTCTGGCAGGGGGTAGCAATCAGCCCCAGCATTTT.

The V gene is TRBV6-1, the J gene TRBJ2-1; D gene uncertain. Trimming took 8 bases from V and 3 from J, leaving 14 bases between them. In germline, CDR1 is MNHNS, CDR2 SASEGT. The CDR3 is 14 residues long. CDR3 nucleotide sequence: TGTGCCAGCGACCCCGGGCAGATCTACAATGAGCAGTTCTTC. Encoded protein: CASDPGQIYNEQFF.

As concerns this clonotype: The junction departs from germline at one end; a sequencing error may be responsible. The chain has TRBV7-2 and TRBJ2-1; 7 bases line up with TRBD2. The V gene's germline CDR1 is SGHTA and CDR2 FQGNSA. The CDR3 runs 15 residues. The CDR3 nucleotides are TGTGCCAGCCGGCCGGGGGGAAACTCCTACACTGAGCAGTTCTTC. Translated: CASRPGGNSYTEQFF.

The J gene is TRBJ1-4, the V gene TRBV7-2; 8 bases fit TRBD1. The CDR3 has 14 amino acids. CDR1 is SGHTA and CDR2 is FQGNSA in the germline V gene. Trimming removed 6 bases from V and 7 bases from J; junction bases left unmatched: 7. The DNA for the CDR3 is TGTGCCAGCAGGTCAGGGGGCGCGATTGAAAAACTGTTTTTT. As protein: CASRSGGAIEKLFF.

This chain joins TRBV27 and TRBJ2-1; 15 bases map to TRBD2. CDR3 size: 15 residues. Germline V CDR1 and CDR2: MNHEY, SMNVEV (reference sequence). V shed 4 bases and J 7 bases; nucleotides not matched to a gene: 2. For the CDR3, the DNA is TGTGCCAGCAGTTGGACTAGCGGGAGGGTTAATGAGCAGTTCTTC. Translation: CASSWTSGRVNEQFF.

The V and J genes are TRBV24-1 and TRBJ2-7; no reliable D call. CDR1 KGHDR and CDR2 SFDVKD come from the germline V gene. There are 13 residues in the CDR3. The V end lost 4 bases, the J end lost 4 bases, and 10 bases lay between the germline ends. The CDR3 DNA sequence: TGTGCCACCAGTGACCCCGACCCTTACGAGCAGTACTTC. Translating it yields CATSDPDPYEQYF.

Only a few counts were recorded for this clonotype. The rearrangement joins TRBV5-5 to TRBJ2-7, with TRBD2 matching 11 bases. The CDR3 extends over 15 amino acids. Trimming removed 4 bases from V and 7 bases from J; junction bases left unmatched: 10. The germline V gene has CDR1 SGHKS and CDR2 YYEKEE (reference sequence). CDR3 coding DNA: TGTGCCAGCAGCCTCTACCTCCTAGCGGGAGGTGAGCAGTACTTC. It yields the protein CASSLYLLAGGEQYF.

Concerning this clonotype: Mismatch with germline at one junction end may stem from a read error. The genes are TRBV12-3 or TRBV12-4 and TRBJ2-3; TRBD2 matches 7 bases. The CDR3 loop spans 17 amino acids. CDR3 region: CASTWASGFPSTGTQYF. CDR3 in DNA: TGTGCCAGCACCTGGGCTAGCGGATTCCCTAGCACAGGTACGCAGTATTTT.

The chain employs TRBV2 and TRBJ2-2; D uncertain. Trimming cost V 6 bases and J 6 bases, with 14 bases left between them. The CDR3 is 14 amino acids. CDR1 is SNHLY, CDR2 FYNNEI, per germline. CDR3 residues: CASSDNAIPGELFF. The CDR3 bases are TGTGCCAGCAGCGACAATGCTATTCCCGGGGAGCTGTTTTTT. The variable domain in full, with the rest retrieved from reference TRBV2 and TRBJ2-2, is EPEVTQTPSHQVTQMGQEVILRCVPISNHLYFYWYRQILGQKVEFLVSFYNNEISEKSEIFDDQFSVERPDGSNFTLKIRSTKLEDSAMYFCASSDNAIPGELFFGEGSRLTVL.

The chain employs TRBV6-2 or TRBV6-3 and TRBJ2-1; D ambiguous. The germline CDR1 and CDR2 sequences are MNHEY and SVGEGT. The length of the CDR3 is 12 residues. Deletions cut 2 bases from V and 6 bases from J, with 5 bases between. The chain's CDR3 is CASSYAPNEQFF. CDR3 nucleotide sequence: TGTGCCAGCAGTTACGCTCCCAATGAGCAGTTCTTC.

This chain joins TRBV9 and TRBJ2-5, with D perhaps matching TRBD2 (6 bases). V shed 4 bases and J shed 2 bases, with 15 bases lying between them. The CDR3 loop spans 15 amino acids. Germline assignment: CDR1 SGDLS and CDR2 YYNGEE. In DNA form, the CDR3 reads TGTGCCAGCAGCCCCGCGGGGACGAAACAAGAGACCCAGTACTTC. Translation gives CASSPAGTKQETQYF.

The chain combines TRBV4-2 with TRBJ2-7, with 7 bases fitting TRBD1. This CDR3 has 16 residues. Germline trimming cut 0 bases from V and 0 bases from J; bases unmatched to any gene: 5. Germline V gives CDR1 LGHNA, CDR2 YNFKEQ. Written as DNA, the CDR3 is TGTGCCAGCAGCCAAGATGGGGACAGAATCTCCTACGAGCAGTACTTC. Encoded protein: CASSQDGDRISYEQYF.

The rearrangement links TRBV9 to TRBJ1-2; unclear D gene. The V end lost 3 bases, the J end lost 4 bases, and 13 bases lay between the germline ends. CDR1 and CDR2 (germline): SGDLS, YYNGEE. The CDR3 is 14 amino acids. The CDR3 region is CASSAERHFYGYTF. CDR3 bases: TGTGCCAGCAGCGCCGAACGACATTTCTATGGCTACACCTTC. The full variable domain, its missing parts supplied by reference TRBV9 and TRBJ1-2, is DSGVTQTPKHLITATGQRVTLRCSPRSGDLSVYWYQQSLDQGLQFLIQYYNGEERAKGNILERFSAQQFPDLHSELNLSSLELGDSALYFCASSAERHFYGYTFGSGTRLTVV.